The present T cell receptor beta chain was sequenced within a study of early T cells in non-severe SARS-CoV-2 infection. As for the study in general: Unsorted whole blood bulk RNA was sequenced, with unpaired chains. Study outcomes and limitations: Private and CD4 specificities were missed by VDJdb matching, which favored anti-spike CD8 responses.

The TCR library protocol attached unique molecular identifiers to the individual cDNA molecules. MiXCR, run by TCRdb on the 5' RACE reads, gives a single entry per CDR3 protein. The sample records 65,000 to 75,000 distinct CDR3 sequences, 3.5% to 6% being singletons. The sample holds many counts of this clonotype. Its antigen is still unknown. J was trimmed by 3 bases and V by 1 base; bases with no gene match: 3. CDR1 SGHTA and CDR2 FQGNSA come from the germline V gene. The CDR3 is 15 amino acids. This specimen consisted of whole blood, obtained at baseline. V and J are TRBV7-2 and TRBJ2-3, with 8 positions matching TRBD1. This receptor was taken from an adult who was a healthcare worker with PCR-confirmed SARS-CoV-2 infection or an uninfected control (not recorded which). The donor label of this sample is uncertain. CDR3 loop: CASSLVTGGTDTQYF. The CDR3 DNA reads TGTGCCAGCAGCTTAGTCACAGGGGGGACAGATACGCAGTATTTT.